This T cell receptor beta chain was retrieved from a study of T-cell reconstitution after alpha-beta-depleted transplantation in children. Overall study results and limits: Certain patients had high TCRbeta diversity at day 60, and it came from recipient T cells and thymic progenitors that survived. Alpha-beta T cells present about two months after transplant were reported to originate from several hundred expanded graft clones. At one year after transplant, newly produced T cells mostly accounted for T-cell counts and diversity.

The table lists this clonotype with a few counts. Its target is unknown. Unique molecular identifiers were used in preparing the TCRbeta library. TCRdb re-analysed the PCR reads in MiXCR, keeping a single row per CDR3 protein. This sample has about a million distinct CDR3 sequences, with 25% to 30% found just once. The receptor comes from a boy younger than two who had a stem cell transplant for SCID, so the T cells may come from the graft donor. Specimen: PBMCs, mostly from graft donor cells, collected 360 days after TCRalphabeta/CD19-depleted stem cell transplant.

The CDR3 protein is CSAPPHTEAFF. The CDR3 DNA is TGCAGTGCCCCGCCCCACACTGAAGCTTTCTTT. The V and J genes are TRBV20-1 and TRBJ1-1; D unclear. The length of the CDR3 is 11 residues. Trimming removed 6 bases at V and 3 bases at J, with 8 bases between. Germline values: CDR1 DFQATT, CDR2 SNEGSKA (reference sequence).